This T cell receptor (beta chain) was sequenced for a study of cytomegalovirus exposure and HLA in healthy donors (dated by TCRdb to about 2017). About the investigation overall: According to a later analysis, the roughly 120 validation repertoires were produced on the same platform as the 700 or so repertoires of the first cohort. The study was designed to test whether signatures of past pathogen exposure could be identified by cataloging public T cell receptors. Besides the first cohort of 666 subjects, a separate validation cohort made up of 95 to 150 different subjects was used. To predict cytomegalovirus infection status, the study combined high-throughput TCR immunosequencing, statistical association of individual TCRs with disease status, and machine learning.

Broader findings and caveats from the paper: All 120 or so repertoires were used to score co-occurrence in the validation cohort in a later analysis, because that analysis had no HLA typing for the cohort. Most TCR sequences were observed very rarely across donors, whereas some public TCRs were present in many individuals. In a later analysis, TCRs clustered in the first cohort were found to also tend to co-occur in the roughly 110 validation repertoires, with about 94% of cluster scores above 0. The authors suggested that the approach could potentially be extended to other disease states and immunological phenotypes. The study listed 164 TCR beta chains as associated with cytomegalovirus. In vitro tests confirmed that three of the cytomegalovirus-associated TCR beta chains recognize cytomegalovirus antigens. In both the original and validation cohorts, the classifier was reported to diagnose cytomegalovirus status with high specificity and sensitivity.

This clone was detected a few times. Its antigen has not been determined. Per-nucleotide qualities are absent, and no much larger clonotype sits a single base away. The junction shows trimming of 5 bases on V and 6 bases on J, plus 10 bases between the germline ends. The CDR3 goes from the cysteine to the phenylalanine over 12 residues. Only CDR3 DNA is held: 36 bases, read in frame from base 1. The germline V gene (reference sequence) yields PRHDT for CDR1 and FYEKMQ for CDR2. Separate from the approximately 700-subject first cohort, the validation cohort of 90 to 150 subjects was the group to which the donors belonged. Receptor amplification or capture employed the immunoSEQ multiplex PCR assay. Per the source publication's procedure: A statistical classification framework was built to diagnose cytomegalovirus status from the catalog of TCR beta chain sequences. TCRdb took over this immuneACCESS table, retaining in-frame rearrangements with V and J assigned. Such tables are incomplete; in checked studies, under half of the missing clones stem from an unresolved V gene, and the remainder is unexplained. V, J and clone size are taken as reported in that table, and D and trimming were inferred from the DNA itself. In this sample the table shows fewer than 250,000 clones, approximately 80% of which occur a single time. The ten largest clones capture 11% to 15% of the sample.

Material: PBMCs. The rearrangement combines TRBV13 with TRBJ1-2, with the D gene uncertain. The clonotype was recovered from a woman aged 25 to 39 in good health and CMV-seropositive. CDR3 region: CASSARMDGYTF. The DNA is as follows: TGTGCCAGCAGCGCTCGGATGGATGGCTACACCTTC.